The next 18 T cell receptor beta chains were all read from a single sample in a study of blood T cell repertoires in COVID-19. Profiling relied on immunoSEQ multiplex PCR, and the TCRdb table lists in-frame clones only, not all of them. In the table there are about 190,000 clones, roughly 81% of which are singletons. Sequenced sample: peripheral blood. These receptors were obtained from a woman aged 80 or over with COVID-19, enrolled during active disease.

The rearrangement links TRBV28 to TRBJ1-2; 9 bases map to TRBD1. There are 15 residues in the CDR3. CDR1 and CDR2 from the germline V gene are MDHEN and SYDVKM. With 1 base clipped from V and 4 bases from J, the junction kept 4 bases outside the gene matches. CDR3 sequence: CASSLLQGALYGYTF. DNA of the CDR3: TGTGCCAGCAGTTTATTACAGGGGGCTCTCTATGGCTACACCTTC.

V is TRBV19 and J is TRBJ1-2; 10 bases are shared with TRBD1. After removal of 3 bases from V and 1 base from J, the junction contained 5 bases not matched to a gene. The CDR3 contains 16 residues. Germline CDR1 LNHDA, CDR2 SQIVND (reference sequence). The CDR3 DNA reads TGTGCCAGTAGTATCCCCGGGACAGGGGTTAACTATGGCTACACCTTC. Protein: CASSIPGTGVNYGYTF.

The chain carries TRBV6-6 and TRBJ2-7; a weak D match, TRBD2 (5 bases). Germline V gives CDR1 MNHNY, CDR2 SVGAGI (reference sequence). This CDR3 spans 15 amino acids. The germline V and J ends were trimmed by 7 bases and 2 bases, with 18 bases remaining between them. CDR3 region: CASNGKGDSAYEQYF. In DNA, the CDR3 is TGTGCCAGCAACGGAAAGGGAGACTCCGCCTACGAGCAGTACTTC.

The DNA for the CDR3 is TGTGCCAGTAGTAAACACCGATACGGGACTACAACCTACGAGCAGTACTTC. Translation gives CASSKHRYGTTTYEQYF. The rearrangement uses TRBV19 and TRBJ2-7, with 7 bases that match TRBD2. The CDR3 totals 17 residues. The germline V gene encodes CDR1 LNHDA and CDR2 SQIVND (reference sequence). V was clipped by 4 bases and J by 2 bases; unmatched bases: 14.

The CDR3 DNA follows: TGTGCCAGCAGCCAAGATGGGGATCTCCGGGGAGCTTTCTTT. Its protein is CASSQDGDLRGAFF. The gene calls are TRBV4-2 and TRBJ1-1; D is uncertain. CDR3 length: 14 residues. The V end lost 0 bases, the J end lost 10 bases, and 15 bases lay between the germline ends. Germline V gene sequence: CDR1 LGHNA, CDR2 YNFKEQ.

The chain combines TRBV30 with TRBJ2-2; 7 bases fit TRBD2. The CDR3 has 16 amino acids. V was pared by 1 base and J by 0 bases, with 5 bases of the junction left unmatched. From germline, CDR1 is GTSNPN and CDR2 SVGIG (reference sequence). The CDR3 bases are TGTGCCTGGAGTGGCTCACGGGGGGCGAACACCGGGGAGCTGTTTTTT. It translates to CAWSGSRGANTGELFF.

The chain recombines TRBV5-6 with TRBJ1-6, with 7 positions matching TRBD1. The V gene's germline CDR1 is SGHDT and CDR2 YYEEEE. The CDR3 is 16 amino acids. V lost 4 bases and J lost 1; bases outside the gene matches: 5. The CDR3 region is CASSPDRVSYNSPLHF. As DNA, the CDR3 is TGTGCCAGCAGCCCCGACAGGGTGTCCTATAATTCACCCCTCCACTTT.

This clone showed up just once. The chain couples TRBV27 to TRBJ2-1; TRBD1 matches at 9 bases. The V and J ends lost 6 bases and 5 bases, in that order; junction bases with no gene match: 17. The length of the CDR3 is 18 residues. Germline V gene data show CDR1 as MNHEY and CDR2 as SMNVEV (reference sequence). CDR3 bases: TGTGCCAGCAGGCAGGCAGCAGTGAGGACAGGGGCGCACAATGAGCAGTTCTTC. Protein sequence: CASRQAAVRTGAHNEQFF.

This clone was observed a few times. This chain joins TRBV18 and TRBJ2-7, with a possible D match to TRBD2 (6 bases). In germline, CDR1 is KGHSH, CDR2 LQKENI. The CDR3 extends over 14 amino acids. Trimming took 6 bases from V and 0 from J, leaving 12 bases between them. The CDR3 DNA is TGTGCCAGCTCCTTGGGACTCCTCTCCTACGAGCAGTACTTC. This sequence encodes CASSLGLLSYEQYF.

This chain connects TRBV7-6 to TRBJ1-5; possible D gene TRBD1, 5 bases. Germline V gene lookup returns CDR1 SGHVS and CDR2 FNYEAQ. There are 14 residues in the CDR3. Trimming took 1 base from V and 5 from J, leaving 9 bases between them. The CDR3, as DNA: TGTGCCAGCAGCTTAGGCGGGGCCTATCAGCCCCAGCATTTT. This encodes CASSLGGAYQPQHF.

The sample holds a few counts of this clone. The CDR3 is CASSWGLAPETQYF. The CDR3, as DNA: TGTGCCAGCAGCTGGGGACTAGCCCCGGAGACCCAGTACTTC. The chain couples TRBV7-9 to TRBJ2-5; 9 bases match TRBD2. The CDR3 runs to 14 residues. J gave up 5 bases and V 4 bases, and 5 bases lay outside the gene matches. Germline CDR1 and CDR2: SEHNR and FQNEAQ (reference sequence).

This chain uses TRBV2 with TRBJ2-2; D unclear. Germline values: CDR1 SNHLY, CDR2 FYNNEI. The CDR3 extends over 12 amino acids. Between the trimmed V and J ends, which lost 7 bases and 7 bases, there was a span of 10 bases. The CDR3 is CASIVESGELFF. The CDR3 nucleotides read TGTGCCAGCATCGTGGAGAGCGGGGAGCTGTTTTTT. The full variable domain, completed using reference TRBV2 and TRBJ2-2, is EPEVTQTPSHQVTQMGQEVILRCVPISNHLYFYWYRQILGQKVEFLVSFYNNEISEKSEIFDDQFSVERPDGSNFTLKIRSTKLEDSAMYFCASIVESGELFFGEGSRLTVL.

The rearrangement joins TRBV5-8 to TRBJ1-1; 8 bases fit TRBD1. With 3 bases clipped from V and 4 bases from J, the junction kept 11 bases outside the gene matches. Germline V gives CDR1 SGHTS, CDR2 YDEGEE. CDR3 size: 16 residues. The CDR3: CASSSQGAGGTTEAFF. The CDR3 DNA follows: TGTGCCAGCAGCTCCCAGGGGGCAGGGGGAACCACTGAAGCTTTCTTT.

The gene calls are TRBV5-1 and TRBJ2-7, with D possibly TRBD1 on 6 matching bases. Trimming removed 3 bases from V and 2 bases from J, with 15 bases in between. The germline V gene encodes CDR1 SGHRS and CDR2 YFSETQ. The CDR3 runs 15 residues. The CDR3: CASSWGPGETYEQYF. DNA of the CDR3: TGCGCCAGCAGCTGGGGGCCCGGGGAAACCTACGAGCAGTACTTC.

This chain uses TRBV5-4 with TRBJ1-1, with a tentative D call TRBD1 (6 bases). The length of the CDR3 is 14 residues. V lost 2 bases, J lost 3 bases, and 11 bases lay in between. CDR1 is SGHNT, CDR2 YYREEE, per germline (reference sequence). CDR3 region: CASSLQGVDTEAFF. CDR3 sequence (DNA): TGTGCCAGCAGCTTACAGGGCGTCGACACTGAAGCTTTCTTT.

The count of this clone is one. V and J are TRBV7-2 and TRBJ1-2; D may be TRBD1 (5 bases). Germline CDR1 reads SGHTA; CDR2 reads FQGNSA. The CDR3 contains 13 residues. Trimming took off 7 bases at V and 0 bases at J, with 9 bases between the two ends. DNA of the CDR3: TGTGCCAGCAATAAGGGGTCTAACTATGGCTACACCTTC. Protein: CASNKGSNYGYTF.

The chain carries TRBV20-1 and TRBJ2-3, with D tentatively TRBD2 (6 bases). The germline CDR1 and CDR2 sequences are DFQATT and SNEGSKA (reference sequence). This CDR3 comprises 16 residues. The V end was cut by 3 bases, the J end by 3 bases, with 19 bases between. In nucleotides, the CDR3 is TGCAGTGCTAGTGACCGTCCGAGCGGGTATACAGATACGCAGTATTTT. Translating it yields CSASDRPSGYTDTQYF.

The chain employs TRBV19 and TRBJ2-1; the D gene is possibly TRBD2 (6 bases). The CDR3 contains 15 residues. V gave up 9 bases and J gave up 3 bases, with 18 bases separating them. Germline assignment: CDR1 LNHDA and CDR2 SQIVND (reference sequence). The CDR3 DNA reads TGTGCCAGCTCACCGGGACTTACCCTCTACAATGAGCAGTTCTTC. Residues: CASSPGLTLYNEQFF.